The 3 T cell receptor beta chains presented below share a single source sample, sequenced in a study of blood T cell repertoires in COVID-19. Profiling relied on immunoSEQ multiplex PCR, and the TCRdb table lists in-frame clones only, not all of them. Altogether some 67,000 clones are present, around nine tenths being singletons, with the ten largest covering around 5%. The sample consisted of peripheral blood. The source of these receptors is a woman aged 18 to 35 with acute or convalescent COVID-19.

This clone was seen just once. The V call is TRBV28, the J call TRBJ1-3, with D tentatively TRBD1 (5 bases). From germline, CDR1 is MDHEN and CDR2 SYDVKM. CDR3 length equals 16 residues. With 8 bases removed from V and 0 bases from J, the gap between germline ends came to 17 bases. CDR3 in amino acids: CASGQDSSISGNTIYF. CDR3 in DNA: TGTGCCAGCGGCCAAGACAGTTCTATCTCTGGAAACACCATATATTTT.

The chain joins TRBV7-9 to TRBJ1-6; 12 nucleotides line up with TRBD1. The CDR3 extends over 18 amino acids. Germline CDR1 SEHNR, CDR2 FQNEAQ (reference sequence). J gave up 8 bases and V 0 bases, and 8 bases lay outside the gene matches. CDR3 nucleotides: TGTGCCAGCAGCTTAGCCACCACCCGGGACAGGGGGCATTCACCCCTCCACTTT. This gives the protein CASSLATTRDRGHSPLHF.

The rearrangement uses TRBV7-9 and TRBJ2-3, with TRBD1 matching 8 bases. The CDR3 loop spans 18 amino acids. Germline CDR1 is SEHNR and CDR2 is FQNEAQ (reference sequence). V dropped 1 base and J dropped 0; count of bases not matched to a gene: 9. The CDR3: CASSLVPTGVPSTDTQYF. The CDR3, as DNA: TGTGCCAGCAGCTTAGTGCCGACAGGGGTTCCTAGCACAGATACGCAGTATTTT.